The sequence of this T cell receptor (beta chain) was determined in a study of blood T cell repertoires in COVID-19. Study overall: Specimens from acute and convalescent COVID-19 originated in the United States, Italy and Spain. In each case, the material was cDNA or gDNA derived from T cells, B-cell-depleted T cells, or PBMCs.

The length of the CDR3 is 15 residues. V lost 2 bases, J lost 5 bases, and 13 bases lay in between. CDR1 SEHNR and CDR2 FQNEAQ come from the germline V gene (reference sequence). Authors' analysis steps: Amplification of reference gene primers was used by the study to estimate nucleated cell counts. Repertoires were generated with immunoSEQ multiplex PCR, while TCRdb's copy carries only in-frame clones and drops some. V and J calls and clone size come straight from that table; D and trimming were deduced from the DNA. The sample lists some 200,000 clones, approximately 85% seen once, with 9.8% in the top ten.

The sequenced sample was peripheral blood. The gene calls are TRBV7-9 and TRBJ2-1; the D gene is possibly TRBD1 (6 bases). The receptor was isolated from a woman aged 80 or older with acute or convalescent COVID-19. CDR3 residues: CASSLWQGRNNEQFF. The CDR3 region has the DNA TGTGCCAGCAGCTTATGGCAGGGGCGCAACAATGAGCAGTTCTTC.